These 6 T cell receptor beta chains share one sample of origin, sequenced in a study of PD-1 blockade in mismatch repair-deficient tumors. The assay was immunoSEQ multiplex PCR, and TCRdb's table has in-frame clones only and misses some. The profile covers about 130,000 clones, with more than 70% appearing a single time and 10% to 15% taken by the ten largest. The sequenced sample was peripheral blood, obtained just over 70 weeks after starting pembrolizumab. The receptors were sampled from an adult with mismatch repair-deficient cancer.

This sequence joins TRBV27 and TRBJ2-2; tentatively, D is TRBD1 (5 bases). Deletions cut 2 bases from V and 0 bases from J, with 13 bases between. CDR1 and CDR2 (germline): MNHEY, SMNVEV (reference sequence). The CDR3 has 17 residues. CDR3 amino acids: CASSLMPGPANTGELFF. The CDR3 nucleotides read TGTGCCAGCAGTTTAATGCCAGGGCCAGCGAACACCGGGGAGCTGTTTTTT.

The chain carries TRBV28 and TRBJ2-4, with TRBD2 identical over 7 bases. Germline V gene sequence: CDR1 MDHEN, CDR2 SYDVKM. J was trimmed by 3 bases and V by 6 bases; bases with no gene match: 5. The CDR3 loop spans 14 amino acids. CDR3 bases: TGTGCCAGCAGCCCGGGGAGGGGCAAAAACATTCAGTACTTC. Protein product: CASSPGRGKNIQYF.

V usage is TRBV4-1 and J usage is TRBJ2-3; D is unclear. Trimming took 3 bases from V and 2 from J, leaving 9 bases between them. The CDR3 consists of 14 residues. Germline CDR1 is MGHRA and CDR2 is YSYEKL. In DNA, the CDR3 is TGCGCCAGCAGCCAGGTTGGGGACACAGATACGCAGTATTTT. Its translation: CASSQVGDTDTQYF.

This sequence joins TRBV4-2 and TRBJ2-1; a weak D match, TRBD1 (6 bases). Germline CDR1 LGHNA, CDR2 YNFKEQ. Trimming left V 8 bases short and J 3 bases short, with 17 bases between. CDR3 length equals 15 residues. CDR3 loop: CASCRNEGDYNEQFF. CDR3 sequence (DNA): TGTGCCAGCTGCCGAAACGAGGGGGACTACAATGAGCAGTTCTTC.

The V gene is TRBV6-6, the J gene TRBJ2-1, with 8 bases that match TRBD2. With 2 bases clipped from V and 10 bases from J, the junction kept 7 bases outside the gene matches. The CDR3 loop spans 14 amino acids. Germline V gives CDR1 MNHNY, CDR2 SVGAGI (reference sequence). The CDR3 here is CASSYGTRSEEQFF. The CDR3 nucleotides read TGTGCCAGCAGTTACGGGACTAGGTCTGAGGAGCAGTTCTTC.

The V and J genes are TRBV13 and TRBJ1-2, with D possibly matching TRBD1 (6 bases). CDR1 and CDR2 (germline): PRHDT, FYEKMQ (reference sequence). V was cut by 2 bases and J by 6 bases, with 13 bases left in between. The CDR3 spans 14 residues. The CDR3 sequence: CASSLFGGAHGYTF. For the CDR3, the DNA is TGTGCCAGCAGCTTATTTGGGGGGGCGCATGGCTACACCTTC.